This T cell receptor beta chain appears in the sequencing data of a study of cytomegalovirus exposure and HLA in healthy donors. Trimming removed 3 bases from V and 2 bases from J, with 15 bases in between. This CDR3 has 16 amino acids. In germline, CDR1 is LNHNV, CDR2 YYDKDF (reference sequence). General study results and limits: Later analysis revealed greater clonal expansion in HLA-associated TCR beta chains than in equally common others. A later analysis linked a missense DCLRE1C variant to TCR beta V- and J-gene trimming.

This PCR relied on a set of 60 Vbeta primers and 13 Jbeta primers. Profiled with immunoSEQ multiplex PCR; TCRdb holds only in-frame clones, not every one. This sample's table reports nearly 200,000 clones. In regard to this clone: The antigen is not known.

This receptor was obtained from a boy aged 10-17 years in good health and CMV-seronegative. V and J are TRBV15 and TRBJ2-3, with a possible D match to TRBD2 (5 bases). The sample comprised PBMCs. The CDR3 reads CATSRGGSGNTDTQYF. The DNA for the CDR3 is TGTGCCACCAGCAGGGGTGGTTCGGGAAACACAGATACGCAGTATTTT.